Listed below are T cell receptor beta chains from one sample, sequenced in a study of blood T cell repertoires in COVID-19. TCRdb's copy holds only in-frame clones and misses some; the assay was immunoSEQ multiplex PCR. This sample carries approximately 340,000 clones, roughly 90% of them seen once, and the ten largest clones take 0.86%. Sequencing was carried out using PBMCs or T cells enriched from blood (not recorded which). All receptors derive from a woman in her thirties or forties who had been exposed to COVID-19. Each CDR3 is given with its conserved first and last residue. A D gene is named only where the DNA matches it firmly. Not all rows give a size; the values are once, few, many and, for expanded clones, a class.

>.|TRBV5-1|TRBJ2-3|.
TGCGCCAGCAGCTTTCAGTCGGGAAGCACAGATACGCAGTATTTT
CASSFQSGSTDTQYF
>.|TRBV7-2|TRBJ1-3|TRBD1
TGTGCCAGCAGCTTGGGGACAGGGGGAAACACCATATATTTT
CASSLGTGGNTIYF
>.|TRBV2|TRBJ1-3|.
TGTGCCAGCAGCGTATCTGGAAACACCATATATTTT
CASSVSGNTIYF
>.|TRBV11-3|TRBJ2-7|TRBD1
TGTGCCAGCAGCCAGGGACAGGGCGTCTCCTACGAGCAGTACTTC
CASSQGQGVSYEQYF
>.|TRBV19|TRBJ2-7|TRBD2
TGTGCCAGTAGTTCTTCTAGCGGGGCTACCTACGAGCAGTACTTC
CASSSSSGATYEQYF
>.|TRBV11-3|TRBJ2-2|TRBD2
TGTGCCAGCAGCTCGGGACTAGCGGGGAACACCGGGGAGCTGTTTTTT
CASSSGLAGNTGELFF
>.|TRBV2|TRBJ2-3|TRBD2
TGTGCCAGCACCGGGGGCGGGGGGGGGTCAGATACGCAGTATTTT
CASTGGGGGSDTQYF
>.|TRBV29-1|TRBJ1-1|TRBD1
TGCAGCACCCGGACAGGGATGAACACTGAAGCTTTCTTT
CSTRTGMNTEAFF
>.|TRBV12-5|TRBJ2-1|TRBD2
TGTGCTAGTGGTCTCCAGCGGGGGGAGGTCCACAATGAGCAGTTCTTC
CASGLQRGEVHNEQFF
>.|TRBV11-2|TRBJ2-7|.
TGTGCCAGCAGTTTACGCGGGACAGCCGGGAACTACGAGCAGTACTTC
CASSLRGTAGNYEQYF
>.|TRBV27|TRBJ1-2|TRBD1
TGTGCCAGCAGTTCGGGACAGTTCTATGGCTACACCTTC
CASSSGQFYGYTF
>.|TRBV14|TRBJ2-4|TRBD1
TGTGCCAGCAGCCATAGCGGACAGGGCCGAGCCAAAAACATTCAGTACTTC
CASSHSGQGRAKNIQYF
>few|TRBV7-9|TRBJ2-7|.
TGTGCCAGCAGCTTTGGAAAACTAAACGAGCAGTACTTC
CASSFGKLNEQYF
>.|TRBV5-4|TRBJ1-1|.
TGTGCCAGCAGCTTGGGCAGGGGGAACACTGAAGCTTTCTTT
CASSLGRGNTEAFF
>once|TRBV7-8|TRBJ1-5|.
TGTGCCAGCAGCTCAGTGGCGGTAACGCAGCCCCAGCATTTT
CASSSVAVTQPQHF
>.|TRBV9|TRBJ1-2|.
TGTGCCAGCAGCGTAGTGGCAGGGGATGGCTACACCTTC
CASSVVAGDGYTF
>.|TRBV7-9|TRBJ1-6|.
TGTGCCAGCAGCTTAGCTGGGGAGGGAGCTAATTCACCCCTCCACTTT
CASSLAGEGANSPLHF
>few|TRBV19|TRBJ1-2|TRBD1
TGTGCCAGTGCGGGACAGGGGTCCCTTTTAGGAAATGGCTACACCTTC
CASAGQGSLLGNGYTF
>.|TRBV25-1|TRBJ1-2|TRBD1
TGTGCCAGCAGTGGGGGACAGGGGGCGAGGGGCTACACCTTC
CASSGGQGARGYTF
>.|TRBV19|TRBJ1-3|.
TGTGCCAGTAGTAGCTACCGACAGACGGGAAACACCATATATTTT
CASSSYRQTGNTIYF
>.|TRBV5-4|TRBJ2-5|.
TGTGCCAGCAGCGCGAGCCGGCAAGAGACCCAGTACTTC
CASSASRQETQYF
>.|TRBV24-1|TRBJ1-2|.
TGTGCCACCAGTGACAGCTATGGCTACACCTTC
CATSDSYGYTF
>.|TRBV5-1|TRBJ1-2|TRBD1
TGCGCCAGCAGCTTGTCTGGGACAGCATTTAACTATGGCTACACCTTC
CASSLSGTAFNYGYTF
>.|TRBV20-1|TRBJ1-2|.
TGCAGTGCTAGGTCGGGGAATGGCTACACCTTC
CSARSGNGYTF
>.|TRBV7-9|TRBJ2-1|.
TGTGCCAGCAGCCAAGGGAGTGAGCAGTTCTTC
CASSQGSEQFF
>few|TRBV19|TRBJ1-1|TRBD1
TGTGCCAGTGAAGTCGGACAGGGGCTGGTAGCTTTCTTT
CASEVGQGLVAFF
>.|TRBV19|TRBJ1-2|TRBD1
TGTGCCAGTAGCCGCGTCGGGACAGGATCGTATGGCTACACCTTC
CASSRVGTGSYGYTF
>.|TRBV19|TRBJ1-1|.
TGTGCCAGTAGGCCTGCAGGGAGGGACACTGAAGCTTTCTTT
CASRPAGRDTEAFF
>.|TRBV5-1|TRBJ2-5|.
TGCGCCAGCAGCTTGGTCCGGGAGACCCAGTACTTC
CASSLVRETQYF
>.|TRBV2|TRBJ1-1|.
TGTGCCAGCAGTGAAGCTCAGAGGCCGGTTAACACTGAAGCTTTCTTT
CASSEAQRPVNTEAFF
>.|TRBV29-1|TRBJ2-3|TRBD1
TGCAGCGTTGCGGGACAGATTTTCACAGATACGCAGTATTTT
CSVAGQIFTDTQYF
>few|TRBV2|TRBJ2-5|.
TGTGCCAGCAGGTTGGGAGGAGCAGAGACCCAGTACTTC
CASRLGGAETQYF
>.|TRBV19|TRBJ2-1|TRBD1
TGTGCCAGTAGTATAGGATCCCCGGGACAGGGGTCCTACAATGAGCAGTTCTTC
CASSIGSPGQGSYNEQFF
>few|TRBV4-3|TRBJ2-7|TRBD2
TGCGCCAGCAGCCAAACACTAGCGGGAGGTCCCTCCTACGAGCAGTACTTC
CASSQTLAGGPSYEQYF
>.|TRBV9|TRBJ1-1|.
TGTGCCAGCAGCGCGTACGGGACAGAAGCTTTCTTT
CASSAYGTEAFF
>.|TRBV7-9|TRBJ1-4|.
TGTGCCAGCAGCTTATTTACAGTCGTAGCAACTAATGAAAAACTGTTTTTT
CASSLFTVVATNEKLFF
>.|TRBV7-4|TRBJ1-2|.
TGTGCCAGCGGACCCCAGGGGCCTCGGGCCTGCTCCTATGGCTACACCTTC
CASGPQGPRACSYGYTF
>.|TRBV5-8|TRBJ2-1|TRBD1
TGTGCCAGCAGCCAAAGACAGGGCTCCTACAATGAGCAGTTCTTC
CASSQRQGSYNEQFF
>.|TRBV2|TRBJ1-3|.
TGTGCCAGCAGTGAGGGGTGGAAGATTTTGGGGAGCATATATTTT
CASSEGWKILGSIYF
>once|TRBV15|TRBJ2-1|TRBD2
TGTGCCACCAGCGCCCGACTAGCGGGAGGGCTGGGGGGGAATGAGCAGTTCTTC
CATSARLAGGLGGNEQFF
>.|TRBV2|TRBJ2-5|.
TGTGCCAGCAGTGAAGACGCGAAGACCCAGTACTTC
CASSEDAKTQYF
>.|TRBV6-5|TRBJ1-6|.
TGTGCCAGCGGGACCGGGACAAATAATTCACCCCTCCACTTT
CASGTGTNNSPLHF
>.|TRBV5-1|TRBJ1-3|.
TGCGCCAGCAGCTTAGGAGCCCTTCCGGGCTCTGGAAACACCATATATTTT
CASSLGALPGSGNTIYF
>.|TRBV2|TRBJ1-2|.
TGTGCCAGCAGTGATTACGGGTCTGAGACCTATGGCTACACCTTC
CASSDYGSETYGYTF
>once|TRBV19|TRBJ2-2|.
TGTGCCAGTAGTATCTTTACGAGGGGGACCGGGGAGCTGTTTTTT
CASSIFTRGTGELFF
>.|TRBV7-2|TRBJ2-1|.
TGTGCCAGCACTCGTGGGGGGATAAGCTCCTACAATGAGCAGTTCTTC
CASTRGGISSYNEQFF
>once|TRBV19|TRBJ2-1|.
TGTGCCAGTAGTCCTCTATCCTACAATGAGCAGTTCTTC
CASSPLSYNEQFF
>few|TRBV9|TRBJ2-7|.
TGTGCCAGCAGCCCCCGGGGTGAAGGTCTCTACGAGCAGTACTTC
CASSPRGEGLYEQYF
>.|TRBV19|TRBJ1-1|.
TGTGCCAGTAGTATTACTCGGCAGGGCGCTGAAGCTTTCTTT
CASSITRQGAEAFF
>.|TRBV5-1|TRBJ2-7|.
TGCGCCAGCAGCCTGGACACCAACTACGAGCAGTACTTC
CASSLDTNYEQYF
>once|TRBV5-1|TRBJ1-5|TRBD1
TGCGCCAGCAGAAAGACAGGGTCGGAATATCAGCCCCAGCATTTT
CASRKTGSEYQPQHF
>.|TRBV6-5|TRBJ1-2|TRBD1
TGTGCCAGCAGTCTCCGGACAGGGTCTGGCTACACCTTC
CASSLRTGSGYTF